The T cell receptor beta chain under discussion was sequenced for a study of blood T cell repertoires in COVID-19. Study-level information: Both acute and convalescent COVID-19 samples were obtained from the United States, Italy and Spain. PBMCs, B-cell-depleted T cells, or T cells provided the cDNA or gDNA that made up the material.

The CDR3 is made up of 17 amino acids. Germline CDR1 reads SGDLS; CDR2 reads YYNGEE. Germline trimming cut 2 bases from V and 3 bases from J; bases unmatched to any gene: 12. Per the original data handling: Reference gene primers were amplified, and this amplification served to estimate nucleated cell counts. Sequencing was performed with immunoSEQ multiplex PCR; in TCRdb, only in-frame clones are kept and a portion is missing. V and J calls and clone size follow that table, whereas D and trimming were derived from the DNA. The profile covers 250,000 to 350,000 clones, with around 90% appearing a single time and around 2.2% taken by the ten largest.

The sample taken for sequencing was peripheral blood. The clonotype originates from a woman aged 45-60 years who had recovered from COVID-19. This chain connects TRBV9 to TRBJ1-1; 8 bases fit TRBD1. The CDR3 coding sequence is TGTGCCAGCAGCGTCGCTGTCTCGGAGGACAGGGACACTGAAGCTTTCTTT. Its translation: CASSVAVSEDRDTEAFF.